The 27 T cell receptor beta chains below all came from one sample that was sequenced in a study of T cells in Graves' hyperthyroidism and ophthalmopathy. It was RNA transcripts that yielded the amplified TCR beta CDR3 regions. The study used the HTBI primer set for a first-round RT-PCR of the TCR CDR3. TCRdb re-derived calls from the multiplex PCR reads in MiXCR, one entry per CDR3 protein. Seen here are 700,000 to 850,000 distinct CDR3 sequences, approximately 36% observed once, and the top ten hold about a third. The sample was blood. These receptors were collected from a middle-aged woman with Graves' hyperthyroidism.

The rearrangement links TRBV24-1 to TRBJ2-5; TRBD2 might be the D (6 bases). The CDR3 runs 16 residues. V lost 0 bases to trimming and J lost 4 bases, with 14 bases between them. The germline CDR1 and CDR2 sequences are KGHDR and SFDVKD. In DNA form, the CDR3 reads TGTGCCACCAGTGATTTGGAGGAGGGCATCGGAGAGACCCAGTACTTC. Translated: CATSDLEEGIGETQYF.

This sequence joins TRBV7-9 and TRBJ2-5; unclear D gene. The CDR3 consists of 12 residues. Germline V lookup: CDR1 SEHNR, CDR2 FQNEAQ (reference sequence). Trimming took off 5 bases at V and 4 bases at J, with 8 bases between the two ends. CDR3 DNA: TGTGCCAGCAGCGGACCTACAGAGACCCAGTACTTC. Its protein is CASSGPTETQYF. The entire variable domain, with the rest obtained from reference TRBV7-9 and TRBJ2-5, is as follows: DTGVSQNPRHKITKRGQNVTFRCDPISEHNRLYWYRQTLGQGPEFLTYFQNEAQLEKSRLLSDRFSAERPKGSFSTLEIQRTEQGDSAMYLCASSGPTETQYFGPGTRLLVL.

The chain carries TRBV30 and TRBJ1-1, with D tentatively TRBD1 (5 bases). Trimming pared 0 bases from V and 2 bases from J, leaving 10 bases between. Germline CDR1 is GTSNPN and CDR2 is SVGIG (reference sequence). CDR3 length equals 14 residues. CDR3 DNA: TGTGCCTGGAGTGTAATCGGGGGAAACACTGAAGCTTTCTTT. It encodes CAWSVIGGNTEAFF.

The J gene is TRBJ2-5, the V gene TRBV15; 9 nucleotides line up with TRBD2. The V and J ends lost 3 bases and 2 bases, in that order; junction bases with no gene match: 25. This CDR3 is 22 amino acids long. Germline V gene data show CDR1 as LNHNV and CDR2 as YYDKDF (reference sequence). CDR3 sequence (DNA): TGTGCCACCAGCAGTTCCGGGCTCCGAGCATTATGGCTAGCGGGACTTCAAGAGACCCAGTACTTC. This gives the protein CATSSSGLRALWLAGLQETQYF.

Comment on this clonotype: This may be a read error, as it is one base from a much larger clone. The V call is TRBV20-1, the J call TRBJ1-1; D is possibly TRBD1 (5 bases). The germline V gene encodes CDR1 DFQATT and CDR2 SNEGSKA (reference sequence). The CDR3 has 12 amino acids. Trimming cost V 5 bases and J 7 bases, with 14 bases left between them. CDR3 residues: CSARTRWNEAFF. For the CDR3, the DNA is TGCAGTGCTCGGACAAGGTGGAATGAAGCTTTCTTT.

This clonotype has more than one count but fewer than ten. V usage is TRBV7-3 and J usage is TRBJ2-3; D unclear. CDR3 length: 13 residues. Trimming stripped 4 bases from V and 2 bases from J, with 7 bases between. From germline, CDR1 is SGHTA and CDR2 FQGTGA. The CDR3 loop reads CASSSDYTDTQYF. CDR3 nucleotide sequence: TGTGCCAGCAGCTCGGATTACACAGATACGCAGTATTTT.

For this clonotype: A much more abundant neighbour one base away suggests this may be a read error. The gene calls are TRBV2 and TRBJ2-2; D not certain. Trimming pared 5 bases from V and 7 bases from J, leaving 8 bases between. CDR3 length: 12 residues. Germline CDR1 is SNHLY and CDR2 is FYNNEI. The CDR3 here is CASSNVRGELFF. The CDR3 DNA reads TGTGCCAGCAGTAATGTCCGCGGGGAGCTGTTTTTT.

This clonotype occurred many times. V is TRBV24-1 and J is TRBJ1-3; D gene ambiguous. Germline lookup yields CDR1 KGHDR and CDR2 SFDVKD. The V end lost 5 bases, the J end lost 2 bases, and 6 bases lay between the germline ends. The CDR3 consists of 13 residues. The CDR3 region is CATSGVTGNTIYF. The CDR3 DNA reads TGTGCCACCAGTGGGGTGACTGGAAACACCATATATTTT.

This clonotype was detected many times. The chain joins TRBV20-1 to TRBJ1-2, with D tentatively TRBD1 (5 bases). Germline V gene lookup returns CDR1 DFQATT and CDR2 SNEGSKA (reference sequence). This CDR3 region has 11 residues. Trimming removed 4 bases from V and 5 bases from J, with 8 bases in between. CDR3 in amino acids: CSAMGTYGYTF. For the CDR3, the DNA is TGCAGTGCTATGGGGACGTATGGCTACACCTTC.

This clonotype was observed at least ten times. The V and J genes are TRBV20-1 and TRBJ1-5; D remains unclear. The V end lost 5 bases, the J end lost 3 bases, and 11 bases lay between the germline ends. Germline loops: CDR1 DFQATT, CDR2 SNEGSKA (reference sequence). There are 13 residues in the CDR3. CDR3 in DNA: TGCAGTGCTCTAATAGATACCAATCAGCCCCAGCATTTT. Translation: CSALIDTNQPQHF.

This chain links TRBV25-1 with TRBJ2-3, with 12 bases that match TRBD2. Germline V gene data show CDR1 as MGHDK and CDR2 as SYGVNS. This CDR3 has 15 amino acids. J lost 5 bases, V lost 10 bases, and 10 bases had no gene match. The CDR3 DNA sequence: TGTGCCATCAGCCGACTAGCGGGAGTGGGAGATACGCAGTATTTT. Its protein product is CAISRLAGVGDTQYF.

A note on this clonotype: One junction end does not reproduce the germline sequence, and a read error may be involved. The gene calls are TRBV7-2 and TRBJ2-7; 8 bases agree with TRBD1. Germline V gives CDR1 SGHTA, CDR2 FQGNSA. The CDR3 covers 10 residues. CDR3 bases: TGTGCCAGCAGCTTAGTGACAGGGGTCTTC. Protein: CASSLVTGVF.

This clonotype was seen many times. V gene TRBV10-2 combines with J gene TRBJ2-7, with D perhaps given as TRBD1 or TRBD2 (6 bases each). The V gene's germline CDR1 is WSHSY and CDR2 SAAADI. Trimming pared 2 bases from V and 0 bases from J, leaving 11 bases between. This CDR3 has 15 amino acids. In DNA, the CDR3 is TGCGCCAGCAGTGAGATAGGGGGGAGCTCCTACGAGCAGTACTTC. This sequence encodes CASSEIGGSSYEQYF.

In its sample, this clonotype was seen a few times. The genes are TRBV11-2 and TRBJ1-2; D is uncertain. CDR1 and CDR2 (germline): SGHAT, FQNNGV. V dropped 5 bases and J dropped 4 bases, with 11 bases sitting between them. This CDR3 comprises 13 residues. Here the CDR3 reads CASSTTGSYGYTF. CDR3 sequence (DNA): TGTGCCAGCAGCACCACGGGCAGCTATGGCTACACCTTC.

This clonotype was counted many times. This chain joins TRBV7-9 and TRBJ1-6; 8 bases map to TRBD1. Trimming cost V 3 bases and J 6 bases; bases outside gene matches: 10. The CDR3 has 17 amino acids. Per the germline V gene, CDR1 is SEHNR and CDR2 is FQNEAQ (reference sequence). The CDR3 is CASSLSAGGGFNSPLHF. CDR3 nucleotides: TGTGCCAGCAGCTTGTCTGCAGGGGGCGGCTTTAATTCACCCCTCCACTTT.

This clonotype was counted at least ten times. The V call is TRBV6-5, the J call TRBJ1-5; 9 bases align to TRBD1. The V gene end was trimmed by 4 bases and the J gene end by 7 bases; junction bases not matched to a gene: 5. This CDR3 is 14 amino acids long. The germline V gene has CDR1 MNHEY and CDR2 SVGAGI. The CDR3 is CASSSGDRVQPQHF. The CDR3, as DNA: TGTGCCAGCAGTTCAGGGGACAGGGTACAGCCCCAGCATTTT.

In the case of this clonotype: Just one base apart from a much larger clone, this may be a read error. The chain links TRBV15 to TRBJ1-1; D is ambiguous. With 6 bases removed from V and 3 bases from J, the gap between germline ends came to 17 bases. The CDR3 extends over 15 amino acids. CDR1 is LNHNV, CDR2 YYDKDF, per germline (reference sequence). CDR3 sequence: CATSFSELEDTEAFF. The CDR3 nucleotides read TGTGCCACCAGTTTCTCCGAGTTGGAGGACACTGAAGCTTTCTTT.

In its sample, this clonotype was seen many times. The rearrangement joins TRBV6-5 to TRBJ1-2; D gene unclear. V lost 5 bases and J lost 2, with 9 bases in between. Germline V CDR1 and CDR2: MNHEY, SVGAGI. This CDR3 comprises 13 residues. The CDR3: CASSPQENYGYTF. As DNA, the CDR3 is TGTGCCAGCAGTCCCCAGGAAAACTATGGCTACACCTTC.

Regarding this clonotype: A much larger clone differs by one base, so this may be a read error. The V gene is TRBV6-1, the J gene TRBJ1-2; D unclear. Germline values: CDR1 MNHNS, CDR2 SASEGT. The CDR3 runs 12 residues. The CDR3 nucleotides are TGTGCCAGCACCCGTCAGGACTATAGCTACACCTTC. Protein sequence: CASTRQDYSYTF.

The gene calls are TRBV4-3 and TRBJ1-2; 7 bases match TRBD1. Germline CDR1 LGHNA, CDR2 YSLEER. The CDR3 extends over 14 amino acids. Trimming took 0 bases from V and 5 from J; bases not matched to a gene: 3. The CDR3 region has the DNA TGCGCCAGCAGCCAAGATCAGGGGGTATATGGCTACACCTTC. It encodes CASSQDQGVYGYTF.

The chain joins TRBV10-3 to TRBJ2-6, with a possible D match to TRBD1 (5 bases). There are 16 residues in the CDR3. Germline assignment: CDR1 ENHRY and CDR2 SYGVKD. Trimming took 4 bases from V and 0 from J, leaving 10 bases between them. In nucleotides, the CDR3 is TGTGCCATCAGTGCAGGGCAAAACTCTGGGGCCAACGTCCTGACTTTC. Translated: CAISAGQNSGANVLTF.

This clonotype was recorded a few times. J is TRBJ1-1 and V is TRBV3-1, with D possibly TRBD1 on 5 matching bases. V lost 4 bases to trimming and J lost 3 bases, with 15 bases between them. This CDR3 contains 15 residues. CDR1 and CDR2 from the germline V gene are LGHDT and YNNKEL (reference sequence). CDR3 loop: CASSPQRDLYTEAFF. For the CDR3, the DNA is TGTGCCAGCAGCCCCCAGAGGGACCTATACACTGAAGCTTTCTTT.

At least ten counts were recorded for this clonotype. This chain links TRBV20-1 with TRBJ2-5; D remains ambiguous. Gene TRBJ2-1 matches the end of the DNA better, so the J call may be wrong. CDR1 is DFQATT and CDR2 is SNEGSKA in the germline V gene (reference sequence). The CDR3 totals 11 residues. The CDR3 DNA is TGCAGTGTTGGGTACACTGAGGAGCAGTTCTTC. Its translation is CSVGYTEEQFF.

This clonotype was counted ten times or more. The chain is built from TRBV29-1 and TRBJ1-1; D might be TRBD1 (6 bases). The CDR3 covers 13 residues. V was clipped by 3 bases and J by 0 bases, with 8 bases between them. The germline CDR1 and CDR2 sequences are SQVTM and ANQGSEA. For the CDR3, the DNA is TGCAGCGTTGAGGGACAACTGAACACTGAAGCTTTCTTT. Its translation: CSVEGQLNTEAFF.

Comment on this clonotype: At one end the junction does not follow the germline gene, possibly because of a read error. This chain links TRBV6-5 with TRBJ1-1, with D hard to call. The CDR3 sequence is 15 residues long. Germline V gene data show CDR1 as MNHEY and CDR2 as SVGAGI. CDR3 loop: CASGYGQVVNTEAFF. CDR3 nucleotides: TGTGCCAGCGGTTACGGTCAGGTGGTGAACACTGAAGCTTTCTTT.

The chain uses TRBV6-6 and TRBJ2-5; no clear D gene. V lost 2 bases and J lost 7, with 2 bases in between. In germline, CDR1 is MNHNY, CDR2 SVGAGI (reference sequence). The CDR3 sequence is 10 residues long. The CDR3 loop is CASSYGTQYF. The CDR3 DNA sequence: TGTGCCAGCAGTTACGGGACCCAGTACTTC.

This clonotype was seen repeatedly, ten times or more. The chain carries TRBV7-9 and TRBJ1-6, with D maybe TRBD1 (6 bases). CDR3 length: 16 residues. With 2 bases removed from V and 8 bases from J, the gap between germline ends came to 16 bases. CDR1 is SEHNR, CDR2 FQNEAQ, per germline (reference sequence). The CDR3 DNA is TGTGCCAGCAGCTTATCTGGGACATCAATTGATTCACCCCTCCACTTT. Its translation is CASSLSGTSIDSPLHF.